A selection of T cell receptor beta chains follows, all from one sample in a study of early T cells in non-severe SARS-CoV-2 infection. MiXCR, applied by TCRdb to the 5' RACE reads, yields one record per CDR3 protein. The table has some 57,000 distinct CDR3 sequences, roughly 5.9% seen once; the top ten hold roughly 7%. Material for sequencing was whole blood. Receptors originate from an adult who was a healthcare worker with PCR-confirmed SARS-CoV-2 infection or an uninfected control (not recorded which). CDR3s include the opening cysteine and the closing phenylalanine or tryptophan. D genes are given only for firm matches. The size entry is marked missing in some rows and otherwise reads once, few, many or a size class.

J: TRBJ1-1
size: few
V: TRBV7-2
D: TRBD1
CDR3: CASSPFRTGSGAEAFF
DNA: TGTGCCAGCAGCCCCTTTCGGACAGGGTCCGGTGCCGAAGCTTTCTTT

J: TRBJ1-2
size: many
V: TRBV29-1
D: NA
CDR3: CSVHHNYGYTF
DNA: TGCAGCGTCCATCATAACTATGGCTACACCTTC

J: TRBJ1-1
size: many
V: TRBV15
D: NA
CDR3: CATSRGEQGAFF
DNA: TGTGCCACCAGCAGAGGTGAGCAAGGAGCTTTCTTT

J: TRBJ1-1
size: many
V: TRBV28
D: NA
CDR3: CASTVGNTEAFF
DNA: TGTGCCAGCACAGTGGGGAACACTGAAGCTTTCTTT

J: TRBJ2-5
size: many
V: TRBV6-5
D: NA
CDR3: CASSILLSGQDQETQYF
DNA: TGTGCCAGCAGCATACTACTCTCAGGGCAGGACCAAGAGACCCAGTACTTC

J: TRBJ2-3
size: NA
V: TRBV20-1
D: NA
CDR3: CSASLQGSADTQYF
DNA: TGCAGTGCTAGCCTACAGGGATCTGCAGATACGCAGTATTTT

J: TRBJ1-6
size: many
V: TRBV5-4
D: NA
CDR3: CASSTTTGSGGSPLHF
DNA: TGTGCCAGCAGCACAACCACAGGGTCGGGGGGTTCACCCCTCCACTTT

J: TRBJ2-2
size: few
V: TRBV6-5
D: TRBD2
CDR3: CASSYSTSGSLGELFF
DNA: TGTGCCAGCAGTTACTCGACTAGCGGGAGTTTGGGGGAGCTGTTTTTT

J: TRBJ1-1
size: few
V: TRBV20-1
D: NA
CDR3: CSARDGTLGTEAFF
DNA: TGCAGTGCTAGAGATGGGACACTCGGAACTGAAGCTTTCTTT

J: TRBJ1-6
size: NA
V: TRBV7-8
D: NA
CDR3: CASSSVLEYNSPLHF
DNA: TGTGCCAGCAGCTCCGTTTTGGAGTATAATTCACCCCTCCACTTT

J: TRBJ1-3
size: many
V: TRBV4-1
D: TRBD1
CDR3: CASSQDQQGLSGNTIYF
DNA: TGCGCCAGCAGCCAAGATCAACAGGGGCTCTCTGGAAACACCATATATTTT

J: TRBJ2-3
size: many
V: TRBV29-1
D: NA
CDR3: CSVDSGDTQYF
DNA: TGCAGCGTTGATTCAGGAGATACGCAGTATTTT

J: TRBJ2-3
size: many
V: TRBV5-1
D: TRBD2
CDR3: CASSLAPASGGADTQYF
DNA: TGCGCCAGCAGCTTGGCCCCGGCTAGCGGGGGCGCAGATACGCAGTATTTT

J: TRBJ1-1
size: many
V: TRBV3-1
D: NA
CDR3: CASSQGRPGATFF
DNA: TGTGCCAGCAGCCAAGGGAGACCAGGGGCAACTTTCTTT

J: TRBJ1-1
size: NA
V: TRBV20-1
D: NA
CDR3: CSARPPGMNTEAFF
DNA: TGCAGTGCTAGACCTCCAGGGATGAACACTGAAGCTTTCTTT

J: TRBJ2-1
size: NA
V: TRBV5-4
D: TRBD2
CDR3: CASRVLIAGEQFF
DNA: TGTGCCAGCAGGGTACTAATAGCGGGAGAGCAGTTCTTC

J: TRBJ2-6
size: few
V: TRBV25-1
D: NA
CDR3: CASSDTSPVLTF
DNA: TGTGCCAGCAGTGACACCTCCCCCGTCCTGACTTTC

J: TRBJ1-2
size: NA
V: TRBV3-1
D: NA
CDR3: CASSQVKAGYTF
DNA: TGTGCCAGCAGCCAAGTAAAGGCGGGCTACACCTTC

J: TRBJ1-5
size: many
V: TRBV20-1
D: NA
CDR3: CSARDSGRAGDNQPQHF
DNA: TGCAGTGCTAGAGATTCAGGGCGCGCAGGAGACAATCAGCCCCAGCATTTT

J: TRBJ1-5
size: NA
V: TRBV6-6
D: TRBD1
CDR3: CASSYSQRQGYQPQHF
DNA: TGTGCCAGCAGTTACTCGCAGCGACAGGGTTATCAGCCCCAGCATTTT

J: TRBJ2-2
size: few
V: TRBV4-2
D: NA
CDR3: CASSQDMLAGGELFF
DNA: TGTGCCAGCAGCCAAGATATGCTAGCCGGAGGGGAGCTGTTTTTT

J: TRBJ2-2
size: NA
V: TRBV27
D: NA
CDR3: CASSFKAAGTGELFF
DNA: TGTGCCAGCAGTTTCAAGGCGGCGGGTACCGGGGAGCTGTTTTTT

J: TRBJ2-7
size: many
V: TRBV29-1
D: NA
CDR3: CSVEDMTGNEQYF
DNA: TGCAGCGTTGAAGATATGACAGGCAACGAGCAGTACTTC

J: TRBJ1-2
size: few
V: TRBV10-3
D: NA
CDR3: CAIGSGYGYTF
DNA: TGTGCCATCGGGTCAGGCTATGGCTACACCTTC

J: TRBJ2-3
size: few
V: TRBV6-2/TRBV6-3
D: NA
CDR3: CASRRAESTDTQYF
DNA: TGTGCCAGCAGGAGGGCGGAGAGCACAGATACGCAGTATTTT

J: TRBJ2-7
size: many
V: TRBV6-1
D: NA
CDR3: CASSEGPGASYEQYF
DNA: TGTGCCAGCAGTGAGGGGCCAGGGGCTAGCTACGAGCAGTACTTC

J: TRBJ2-7
size: NA
V: TRBV28
D: NA
CDR3: CASSSGGMGQWEWEQYF
DNA: TGTGCCAGCAGTTCGGGGGGTATGGGACAGTGGGAGTGGGAGCAGTACTTC

J: TRBJ1-2
size: many
V: TRBV27
D: TRBD1
CDR3: CASTPVSGTVYGYTF
DNA: TGTGCCAGCACCCCTGTCTCCGGGACAGTCTATGGCTACACCTTC

J: TRBJ1-3
size: NA
V: TRBV9
D: NA
CDR3: CASSVTDDSGNTIYF
DNA: TGTGCCAGCAGCGTAACCGACGACTCTGGAAACACCATATATTTT

J: TRBJ2-3
size: NA
V: TRBV10-2
D: NA
CDR3: CASSEFGGRGTQYF
DNA: TGCGCCAGCAGTGAGTTCGGGGGACGGGGTACGCAGTATTTT

J: TRBJ2-1
size: many
V: TRBV7-7
D: NA
CDR3: CASSLGVGEYNEQFF
DNA: TGTGCCAGCAGCTTAGGCGTTGGGGAATACAATGAGCAGTTCTTC

J: TRBJ2-1
size: many
V: TRBV10-2
D: NA
CDR3: CASSVGGSPYNEQFF
DNA: TGCGCCAGCAGTGTAGGGGGTTCGCCCTACAATGAGCAGTTCTTC

J: TRBJ1-5
size: many
V: TRBV15
D: NA
CDR3: CATRFGGTQPQHF
DNA: TGTGCCACCCGTTTTGGTGGCACCCAGCCCCAGCATTTT

J: TRBJ1-1
size: few
V: TRBV18
D: NA
CDR3: CASSPLPGGNTEAFF
DNA: TGTGCCAGCTCACCACTCCCGGGGGGAAACACTGAAGCTTTCTTT

J: TRBJ1-1
size: many
V: TRBV5-1
D: TRBD1
CDR3: CASSHRQGGPEAFF
DNA: TGCGCCAGCAGCCACCGACAGGGTGGGCCTGAAGCTTTCTTT

J: TRBJ1-3
size: few
V: TRBV9
D: NA
CDR3: CASSVEGSGNTIYF
DNA: TGTGCCAGCAGCGTAGAAGGCTCTGGAAACACCATATATTTT

J: TRBJ2-3
size: many
V: TRBV9
D: TRBD1
CDR3: CASSGRDRVTDTQYF
DNA: TGTGCCAGCAGCGGAAGGGACAGGGTTACAGATACGCAGTATTTT

J: TRBJ2-5
size: many
V: TRBV12-3/TRBV12-4
D: NA
CDR3: CASGTERGETQYF
DNA: TGTGCCAGCGGGACGGAGAGGGGAGAGACCCAGTACTTC

J: TRBJ2-5
size: many
V: TRBV7-2
D: NA
CDR3: CASSQGTQYF
DNA: TGTGCCAGCAGCCAGGGGACCCAGTACTTC

J: TRBJ1-3
size: NA
V: TRBV5-1
D: NA
CDR3: CASSLEGGSGNTIYF
DNA: TGCGCCAGCAGCTTGGAAGGTGGCAGCGGAAACACCATATATTTT

J: TRBJ1-3
size: few
V: TRBV12-3/TRBV12-4
D: NA
CDR3: CASTAGPKNTIYF
DNA: TGTGCCAGCACCGCTGGTCCGAAAAACACCATATATTTT

J: TRBJ2-1
size: many
V: TRBV5-1
D: TRBD1
CDR3: CASSGQGNEQFF
DNA: TGCGCCAGCAGCGGACAGGGGAATGAGCAGTTCTTC

J: TRBJ2-7
size: many
V: TRBV5-1
D: NA
CDR3: CASSWGSYEQYF
DNA: TGCGCCAGCAGCTGGGGATCCTACGAGCAGTACTTC

J: TRBJ2-5
size: NA
V: TRBV5-6
D: NA
CDR3: CASSLIDVQETQYF
DNA: TGTGCCAGCAGCTTGATCGATGTTCAAGAGACCCAGTACTTC

J: TRBJ2-7
size: few
V: TRBV5-1
D: NA
CDR3: CASALIPSSYEQYF
DNA: TGCGCCAGCGCCCTTATTCCGAGCTCCTACGAGCAGTACTTC

J: TRBJ2-3
size: many
V: TRBV11-2
D: TRBD1
CDR3: CASSLAWGQVTDTQYF
DNA: TGTGCCAGCAGCTTAGCGTGGGGACAGGTCACAGATACGCAGTATTTT

J: TRBJ2-1
size: few
V: TRBV19
D: NA
CDR3: CASSISSAYNEQFF
DNA: TGTGCCAGTAGTATCTCTAGCGCATACAATGAGCAGTTCTTC